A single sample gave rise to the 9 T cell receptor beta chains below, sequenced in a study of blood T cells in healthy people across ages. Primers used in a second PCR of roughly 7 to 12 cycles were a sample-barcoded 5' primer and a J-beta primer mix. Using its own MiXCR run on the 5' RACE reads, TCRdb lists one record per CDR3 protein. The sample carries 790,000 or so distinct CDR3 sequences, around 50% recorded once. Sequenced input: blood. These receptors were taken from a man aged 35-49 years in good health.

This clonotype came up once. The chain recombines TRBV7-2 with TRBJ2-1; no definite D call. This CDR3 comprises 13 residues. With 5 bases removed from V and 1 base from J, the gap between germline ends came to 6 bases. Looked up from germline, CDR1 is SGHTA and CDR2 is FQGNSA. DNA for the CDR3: TGTGCCAGCAGCCGACAATCCTACAATGAGCAGTTCTTC. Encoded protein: CASSRQSYNEQFF.

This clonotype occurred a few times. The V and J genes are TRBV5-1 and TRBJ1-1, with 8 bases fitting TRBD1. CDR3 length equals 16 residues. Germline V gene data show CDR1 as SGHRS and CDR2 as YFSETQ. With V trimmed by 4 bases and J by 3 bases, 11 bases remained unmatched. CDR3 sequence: CASSPQTGASHTEAFF. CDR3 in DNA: TGCGCCAGCAGCCCCCAGACAGGGGCCTCCCACACTGAAGCTTTCTTT.

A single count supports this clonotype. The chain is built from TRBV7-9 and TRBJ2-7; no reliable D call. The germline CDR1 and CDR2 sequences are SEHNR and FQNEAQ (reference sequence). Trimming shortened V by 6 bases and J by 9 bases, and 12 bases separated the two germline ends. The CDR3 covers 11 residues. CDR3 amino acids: CASSSSPRQYF. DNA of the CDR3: TGTGCCAGCAGTTCCTCCCCCCGGCAGTACTTC.

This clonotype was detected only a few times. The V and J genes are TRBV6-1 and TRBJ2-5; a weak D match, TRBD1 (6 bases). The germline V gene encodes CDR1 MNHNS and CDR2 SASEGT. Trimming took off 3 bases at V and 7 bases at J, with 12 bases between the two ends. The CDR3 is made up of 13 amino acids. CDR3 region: CASSDLSQGTQYF. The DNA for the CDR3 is TGTGCCAGCAGTGACCTCTCACAGGGGACCCAGTACTTC.

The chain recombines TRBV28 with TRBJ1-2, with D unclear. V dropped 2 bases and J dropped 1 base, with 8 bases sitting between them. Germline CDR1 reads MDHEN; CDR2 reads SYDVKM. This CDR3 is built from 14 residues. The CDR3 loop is CASSLIQINYGYTF. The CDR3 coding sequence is TGTGCCAGCAGTTTAATACAGATTAACTATGGCTACACCTTC.

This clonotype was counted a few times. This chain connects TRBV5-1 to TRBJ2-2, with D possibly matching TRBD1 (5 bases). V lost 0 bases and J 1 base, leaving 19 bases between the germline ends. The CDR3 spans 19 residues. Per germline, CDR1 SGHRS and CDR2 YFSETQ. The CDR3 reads CASSLEGSRGFGNTGELFF. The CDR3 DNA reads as TGCGCCAGCAGCTTGGAGGGCAGTAGGGGTTTCGGGAACACCGGGGAGCTGTTTTTT. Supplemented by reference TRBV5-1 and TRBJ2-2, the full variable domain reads KAGVTQTPRYLIKTRGQQVTLSCSPISGHRSVSWYQQTPGQGLQFLFEYFSETQRNKGNFPGRFSGRQFSNSRSEMNVSTLELGDSALYLCASSLEGSRGFGNTGELFFGEGSRLTVL.

The CDR3 DNA reads TGTGCCAGCAGTAACACGGAGGTCTATGGCTACACCTTC. Translating it yields CASSNTEVYGYTF. V is TRBV7-9 and J is TRBJ1-2; no definite D call. Germline assignment: CDR1 SEHNR and CDR2 FQNEAQ (reference sequence). CDR3 length: 13 amino acids. The V and J ends lost 6 bases and 4 bases respectively, with 12 bases between them.

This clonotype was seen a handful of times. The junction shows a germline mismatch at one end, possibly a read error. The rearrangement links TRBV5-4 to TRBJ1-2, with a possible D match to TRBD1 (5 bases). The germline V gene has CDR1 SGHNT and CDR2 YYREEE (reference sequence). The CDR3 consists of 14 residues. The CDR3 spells CASSLDRLNYGYTF. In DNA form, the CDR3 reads TGTGCCAGCAGCTTGGACAGGTTGAACTATGGCTACACCTTT.

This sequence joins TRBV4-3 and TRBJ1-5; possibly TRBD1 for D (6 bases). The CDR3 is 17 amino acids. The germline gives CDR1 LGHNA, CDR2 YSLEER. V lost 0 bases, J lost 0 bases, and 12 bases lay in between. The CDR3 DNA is TGCGCCAGCAGCCAAGAGTACAGGGACAATAGCAATCAGCCCCAGCATTTT. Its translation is CASSQEYRDNSNQPQHF.